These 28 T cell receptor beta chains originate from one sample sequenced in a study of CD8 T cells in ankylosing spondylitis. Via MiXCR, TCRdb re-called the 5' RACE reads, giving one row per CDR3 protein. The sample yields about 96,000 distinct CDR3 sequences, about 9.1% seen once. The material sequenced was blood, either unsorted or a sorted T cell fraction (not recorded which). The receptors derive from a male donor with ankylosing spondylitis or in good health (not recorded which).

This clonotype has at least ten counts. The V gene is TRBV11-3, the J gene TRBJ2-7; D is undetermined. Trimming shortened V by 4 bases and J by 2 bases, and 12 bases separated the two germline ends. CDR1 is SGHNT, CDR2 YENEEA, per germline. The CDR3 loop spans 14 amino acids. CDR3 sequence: CASSSPTEPYEQYF. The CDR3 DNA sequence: TGTGCCAGCAGCTCACCCACAGAGCCCTACGAGCAGTACTTC.

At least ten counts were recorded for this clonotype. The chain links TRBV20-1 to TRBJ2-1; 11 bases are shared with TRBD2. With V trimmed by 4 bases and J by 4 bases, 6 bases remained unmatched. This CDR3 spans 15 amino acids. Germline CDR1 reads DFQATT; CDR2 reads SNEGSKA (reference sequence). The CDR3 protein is CSATLLAGGYNEQFF. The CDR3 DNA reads TGCAGTGCTACACTCCTAGCGGGGGGATACAATGAGCAGTTCTTC.

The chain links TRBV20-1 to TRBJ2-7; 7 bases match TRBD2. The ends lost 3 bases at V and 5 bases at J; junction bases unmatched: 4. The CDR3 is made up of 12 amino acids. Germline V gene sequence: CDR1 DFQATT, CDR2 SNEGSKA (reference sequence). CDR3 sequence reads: CSARVGGDEQYF. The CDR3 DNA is TGCAGTGCTAGGGTGGGGGGGGACGAGCAGTACTTC.

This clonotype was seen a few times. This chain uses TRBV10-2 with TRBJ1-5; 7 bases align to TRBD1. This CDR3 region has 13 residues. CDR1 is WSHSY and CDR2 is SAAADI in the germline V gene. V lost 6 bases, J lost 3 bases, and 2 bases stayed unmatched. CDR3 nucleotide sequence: TGCGCCAGCAGGACAGGGAACAATCAGCCCCAGCATTTT. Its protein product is CASRTGNNQPQHF.

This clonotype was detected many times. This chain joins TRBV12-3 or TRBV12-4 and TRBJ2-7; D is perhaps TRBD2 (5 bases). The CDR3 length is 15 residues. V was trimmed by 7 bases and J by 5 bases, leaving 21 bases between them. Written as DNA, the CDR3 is TGTGCCAGCACCCCGAATCGAGGGTTCGGGAACGAGCAGTACTTC. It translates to CASTPNRGFGNEQYF.

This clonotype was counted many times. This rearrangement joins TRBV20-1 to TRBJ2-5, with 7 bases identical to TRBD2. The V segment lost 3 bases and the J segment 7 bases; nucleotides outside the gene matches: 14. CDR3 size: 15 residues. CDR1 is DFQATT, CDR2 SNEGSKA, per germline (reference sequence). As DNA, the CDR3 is TGCAGTGCTAGCGGGGGGTACTCAATCCGGGGGACCCAGTACTTC. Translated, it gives CSASGGYSIRGTQYF.

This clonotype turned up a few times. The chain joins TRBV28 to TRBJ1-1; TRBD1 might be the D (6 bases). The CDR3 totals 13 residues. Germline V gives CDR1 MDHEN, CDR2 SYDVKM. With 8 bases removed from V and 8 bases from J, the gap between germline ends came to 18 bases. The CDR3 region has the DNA TGTGCCAGCTCGCGGGGGACACCCTGGGAAGCTTTCTTT. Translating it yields CASSRGTPWEAFF.

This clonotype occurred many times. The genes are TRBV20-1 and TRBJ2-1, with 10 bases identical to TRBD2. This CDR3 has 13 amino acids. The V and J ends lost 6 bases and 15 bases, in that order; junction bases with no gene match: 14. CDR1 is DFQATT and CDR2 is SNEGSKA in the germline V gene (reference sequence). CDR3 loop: CSADTPGLAIRFF. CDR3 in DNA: TGCAGTGCAGACACACCGGGACTAGCGATCCGGTTCTTC.

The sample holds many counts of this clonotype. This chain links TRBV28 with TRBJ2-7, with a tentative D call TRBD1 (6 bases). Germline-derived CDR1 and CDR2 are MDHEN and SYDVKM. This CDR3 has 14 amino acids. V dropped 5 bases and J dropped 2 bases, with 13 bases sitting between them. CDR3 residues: CASSLTGLPYEQYF. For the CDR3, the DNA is TGTGCCAGCAGTCTCACAGGGCTTCCCTACGAGCAGTACTTC.

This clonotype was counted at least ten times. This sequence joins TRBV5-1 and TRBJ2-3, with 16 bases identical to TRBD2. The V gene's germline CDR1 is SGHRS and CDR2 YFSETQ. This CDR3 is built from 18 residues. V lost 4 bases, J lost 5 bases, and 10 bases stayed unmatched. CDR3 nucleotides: TGCGCCAGCAGCCGTCCGGGACTAGCGGGGGGGCTTGAAGATACGCAGTATTTT. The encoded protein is CASSRPGLAGGLEDTQYF.

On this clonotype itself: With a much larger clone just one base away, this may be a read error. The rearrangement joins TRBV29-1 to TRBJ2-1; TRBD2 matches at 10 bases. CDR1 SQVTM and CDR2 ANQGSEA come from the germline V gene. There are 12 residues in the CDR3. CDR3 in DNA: TGCGGCGTTGAGGGACTAGCGAATGAGCAGTTCTTC. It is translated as CGVEGLANEQFF.

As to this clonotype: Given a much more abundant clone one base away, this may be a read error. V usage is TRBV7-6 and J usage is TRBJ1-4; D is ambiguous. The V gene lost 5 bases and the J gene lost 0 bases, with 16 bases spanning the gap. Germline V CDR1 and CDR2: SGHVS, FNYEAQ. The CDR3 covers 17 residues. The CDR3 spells CASSRRATTATNEKLFF. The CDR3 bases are TGTGCCAGCAGCAGACGGGCCACAACCGCAACTAATGAAAAACTGTTTTTT.

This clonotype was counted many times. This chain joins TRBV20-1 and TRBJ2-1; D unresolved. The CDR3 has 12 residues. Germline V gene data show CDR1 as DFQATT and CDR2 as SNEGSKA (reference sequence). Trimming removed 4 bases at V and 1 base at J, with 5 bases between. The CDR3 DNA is TGCAGTGCTACACAGTCCTACAATGAGCAGTTCTTC. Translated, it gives CSATQSYNEQFF.

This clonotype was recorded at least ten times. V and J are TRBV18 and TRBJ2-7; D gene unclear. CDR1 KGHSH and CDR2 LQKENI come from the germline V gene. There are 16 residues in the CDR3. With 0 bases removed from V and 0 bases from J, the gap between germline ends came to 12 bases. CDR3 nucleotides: TGTGCCAGCTCACCACCTTTCACAAAGAGCTCCTACGAGCAGTACTTC. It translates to CASSPPFTKSSYEQYF.

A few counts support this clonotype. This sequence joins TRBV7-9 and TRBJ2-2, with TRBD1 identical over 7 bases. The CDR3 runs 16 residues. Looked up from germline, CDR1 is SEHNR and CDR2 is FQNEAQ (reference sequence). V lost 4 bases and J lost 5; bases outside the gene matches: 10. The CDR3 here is CASSSAGTVRTGELFF. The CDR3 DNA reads TGTGCCAGCAGCTCAGCCGGGACAGTGAGGACCGGGGAGCTGTTTTTT.

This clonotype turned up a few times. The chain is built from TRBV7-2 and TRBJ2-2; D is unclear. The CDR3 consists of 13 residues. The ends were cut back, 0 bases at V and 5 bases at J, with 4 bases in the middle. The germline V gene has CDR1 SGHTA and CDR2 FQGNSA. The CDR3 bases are TGTGCCAGCAGCTTAGCCCTGACCGGGGAGCTGTTTTTT. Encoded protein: CASSLALTGELFF.

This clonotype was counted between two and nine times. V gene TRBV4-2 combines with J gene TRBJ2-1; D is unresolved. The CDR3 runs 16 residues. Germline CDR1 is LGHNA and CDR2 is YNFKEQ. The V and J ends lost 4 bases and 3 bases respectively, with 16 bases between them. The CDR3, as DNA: TGTGCCAGCAGCCTCGCGACCGGCAAAGGCTACAATGAGCAGTTCTTC. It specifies CASSLATGKGYNEQFF.

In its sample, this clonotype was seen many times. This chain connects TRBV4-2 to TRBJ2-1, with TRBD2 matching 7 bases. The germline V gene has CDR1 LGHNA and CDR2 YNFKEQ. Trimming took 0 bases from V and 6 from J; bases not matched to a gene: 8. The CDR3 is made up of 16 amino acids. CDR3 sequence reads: CASSQDRQRGLNEQFF. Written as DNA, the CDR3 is TGTGCCAGCAGCCAAGATCGCCAGCGGGGTCTCAATGAGCAGTTCTTC.

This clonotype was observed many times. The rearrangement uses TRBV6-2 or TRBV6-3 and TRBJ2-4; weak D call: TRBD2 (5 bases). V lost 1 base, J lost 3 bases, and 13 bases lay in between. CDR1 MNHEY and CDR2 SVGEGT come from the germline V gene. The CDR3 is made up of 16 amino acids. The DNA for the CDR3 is TGTGCCAGCAGTTACTGGGCCCCTGAGGGCAAAAACATTCAGTACTTC. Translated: CASSYWAPEGKNIQYF.

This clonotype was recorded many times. Written as DNA, the CDR3 is TGTGCCAGCAGTGAGCCTCTTGGGGGATACACTGAAGCTTTCTTT. Translated, it gives CASSEPLGGYTEAFF. The chain couples TRBV28 to TRBJ1-1; maybe TRBD1 (5 bases). CDR3 length: 15 residues. Trimming removed 5 bases from V and 3 bases from J, with 16 bases in between. The germline V gene encodes CDR1 MDHEN and CDR2 SYDVKM.

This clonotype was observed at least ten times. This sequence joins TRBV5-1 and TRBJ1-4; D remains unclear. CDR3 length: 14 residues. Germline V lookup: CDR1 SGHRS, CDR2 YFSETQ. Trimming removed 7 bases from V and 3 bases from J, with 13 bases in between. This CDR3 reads CASQAGTANEKLFF. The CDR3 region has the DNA TGCGCCAGCCAGGCGGGAACGGCTAATGAAAAACTGTTTTTT. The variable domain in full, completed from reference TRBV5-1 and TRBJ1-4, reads KAGVTQTPRYLIKTRGQQVTLSCSPISGHRSVSWYQQTPGQGLQFLFEYFSETQRNKGNFPGRFSGRQFSNSRSEMNVSTLELGDSALYLCASQAGTANEKLFFGSGTQLSVL.

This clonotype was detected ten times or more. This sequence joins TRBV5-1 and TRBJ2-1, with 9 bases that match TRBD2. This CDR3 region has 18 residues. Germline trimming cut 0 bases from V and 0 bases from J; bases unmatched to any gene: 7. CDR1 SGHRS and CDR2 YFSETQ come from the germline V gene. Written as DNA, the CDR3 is TGCGCCAGCAGCTTGGGGGTAGCGGGGGACGGCTCCTACAATGAGCAGTTCTTC. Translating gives CASSLGVAGDGSYNEQFF.

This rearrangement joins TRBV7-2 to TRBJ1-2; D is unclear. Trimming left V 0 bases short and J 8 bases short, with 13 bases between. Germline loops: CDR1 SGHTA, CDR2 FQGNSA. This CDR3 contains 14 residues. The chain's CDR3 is CASSLAPSSGGYTF. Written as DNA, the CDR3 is TGTGCCAGCAGCTTAGCCCCCTCCTCGGGGGGCTACACCTTC.

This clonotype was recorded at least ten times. The CDR3 bases are TGTGCCAGCAGTGAGACCGGGACGGGGGGAGATACGCAGTATTTT. This encodes CASSETGTGGDTQYF. This chain joins TRBV12-3 or TRBV12-4 and TRBJ2-3; 7 positions match TRBD2. The CDR3 runs 15 residues. The J segment lost 5 bases and the V segment lost 5 bases, leaving 10 bases of the junction unmatched.

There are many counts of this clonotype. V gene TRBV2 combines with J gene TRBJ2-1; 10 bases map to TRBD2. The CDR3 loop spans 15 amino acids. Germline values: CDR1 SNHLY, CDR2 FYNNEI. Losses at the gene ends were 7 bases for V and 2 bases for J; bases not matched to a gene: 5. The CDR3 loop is CASNRAGGPYNEQFF. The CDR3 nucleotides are TGTGCCAGCAATCGAGCGGGGGGGCCCTACAATGAGCAGTTCTTC. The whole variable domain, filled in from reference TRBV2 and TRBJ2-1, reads EPEVTQTPSHQVTQMGQEVILRCVPISNHLYFYWYRQILGQKVEFLVSFYNNEISEKSEIFDDQFSVERPDGSNFTLKIRSTKLEDSAMYFCASNRAGGPYNEQFFGPGTRLTVL.

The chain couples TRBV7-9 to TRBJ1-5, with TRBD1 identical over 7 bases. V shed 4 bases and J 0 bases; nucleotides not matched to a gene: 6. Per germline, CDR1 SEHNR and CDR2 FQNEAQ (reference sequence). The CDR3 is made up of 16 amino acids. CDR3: CASSSDRAYSNQPQHF. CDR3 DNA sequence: TGTGCCAGCAGCTCCGACAGGGCGTATAGCAATCAGCCCCAGCATTTT.

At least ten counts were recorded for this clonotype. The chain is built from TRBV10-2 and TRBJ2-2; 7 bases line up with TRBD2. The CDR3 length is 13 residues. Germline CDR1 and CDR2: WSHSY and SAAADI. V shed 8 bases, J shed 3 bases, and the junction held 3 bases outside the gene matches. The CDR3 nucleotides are TGCGCCAGCGGGCGGGAGTACACCGGGGAGCTGTTTTTT. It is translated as CASGREYTGELFF.

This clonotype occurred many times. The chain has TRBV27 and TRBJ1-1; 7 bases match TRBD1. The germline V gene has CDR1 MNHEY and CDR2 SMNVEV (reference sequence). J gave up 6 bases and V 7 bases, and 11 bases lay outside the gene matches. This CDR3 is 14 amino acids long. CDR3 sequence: CASTTTDRAPEAFF. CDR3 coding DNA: TGTGCCAGCACCACAACTGACAGGGCCCCTGAAGCTTTCTTT.